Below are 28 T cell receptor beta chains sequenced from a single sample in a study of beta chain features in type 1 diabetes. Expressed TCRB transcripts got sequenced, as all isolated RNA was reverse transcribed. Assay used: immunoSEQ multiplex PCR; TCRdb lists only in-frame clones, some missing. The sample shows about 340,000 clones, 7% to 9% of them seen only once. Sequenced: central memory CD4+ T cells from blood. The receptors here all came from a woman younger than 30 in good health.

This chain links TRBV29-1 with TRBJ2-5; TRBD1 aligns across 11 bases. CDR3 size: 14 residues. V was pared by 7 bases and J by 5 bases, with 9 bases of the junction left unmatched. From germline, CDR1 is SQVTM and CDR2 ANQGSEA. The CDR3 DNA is TGCAGCGGGTCCTGGACAGGGGGCACTGAGACCCAGTACTTC. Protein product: CSGSWTGGTETQYF.

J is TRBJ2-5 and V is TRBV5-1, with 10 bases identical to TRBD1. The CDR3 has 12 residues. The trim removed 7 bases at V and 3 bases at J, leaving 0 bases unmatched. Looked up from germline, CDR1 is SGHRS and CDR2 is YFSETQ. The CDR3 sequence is CASGTGEETQYF. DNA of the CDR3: TGCGCCAGCGGGACAGGGGAAGAGACCCAGTACTTC.

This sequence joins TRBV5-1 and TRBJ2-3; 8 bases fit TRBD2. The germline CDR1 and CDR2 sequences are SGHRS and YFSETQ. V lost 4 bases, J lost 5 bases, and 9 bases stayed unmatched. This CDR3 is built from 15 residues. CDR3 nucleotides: TGCGCCAGCAGCCCTACAGCGGGAGCTAGAGATACGCAGTATTTT. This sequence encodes CASSPTAGARDTQYF.

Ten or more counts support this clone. This CDR3 reads CASSVEGQELGRQFF. The CDR3 DNA sequence: TGTGCCAGCAGCGTAGAAGGGCAGGAATTGGGTCGCCAGTTCTTC. The V gene is TRBV9, the J gene TRBJ2-1, with D unresolved. Trimming left V 0 bases short and J 13 bases short, with 20 bases between. Per the germline V gene, CDR1 is SGDLS and CDR2 is YYNGEE. CDR3 length equals 15 residues.

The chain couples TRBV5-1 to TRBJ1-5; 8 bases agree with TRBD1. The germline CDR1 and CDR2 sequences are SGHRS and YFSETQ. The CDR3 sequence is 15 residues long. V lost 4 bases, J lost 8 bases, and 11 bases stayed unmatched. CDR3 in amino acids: CASSLGQASGEPQHF. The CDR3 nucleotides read TGCGCCAGCAGCCTGGGACAGGCATCGGGCGAGCCCCAGCATTTT.

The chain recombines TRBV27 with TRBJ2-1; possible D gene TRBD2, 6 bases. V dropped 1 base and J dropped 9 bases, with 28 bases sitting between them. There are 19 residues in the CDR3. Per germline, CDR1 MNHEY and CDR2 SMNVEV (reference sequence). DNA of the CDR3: TGTGCCAGCAGTTTATTGGTCGGGGTAGGGACTCTCCCTTTCGGTGAGCAGTTCTTC. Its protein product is CASSLLVGVGTLPFGEQFF.

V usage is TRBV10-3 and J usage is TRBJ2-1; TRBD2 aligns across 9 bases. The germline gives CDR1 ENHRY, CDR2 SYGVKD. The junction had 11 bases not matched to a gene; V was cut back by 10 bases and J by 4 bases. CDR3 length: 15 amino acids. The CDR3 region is CASRQLSGSYNEQFF. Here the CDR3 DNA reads TGTGCCAGCAGGCAACTTAGCGGGAGTTACAATGAGCAGTTCTTC.

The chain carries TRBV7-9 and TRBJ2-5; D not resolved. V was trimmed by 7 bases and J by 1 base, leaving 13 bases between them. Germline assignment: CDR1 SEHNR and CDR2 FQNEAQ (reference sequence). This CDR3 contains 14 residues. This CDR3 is CASTAGYFQETQYF. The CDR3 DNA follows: TGTGCCAGCACCGCCGGGTATTTCCAAGAGACCCAGTACTTC.

This CDR3 is CASSLEGSGYEQYF. For the CDR3, the DNA is TGCGCCAGCAGCTTGGAGGGTAGCGGCTACGAGCAGTACTTC. The rearrangement links TRBV5-1 to TRBJ2-7, with D perhaps TRBD2 (6 bases). The CDR3 is 14 residues long. Germline V gene data show CDR1 as SGHRS and CDR2 as YFSETQ. The germline V and J ends were trimmed by 0 bases and 3 bases, with 10 bases remaining between them. The whole variable domain, filled in from reference TRBV5-1 and TRBJ2-7, reads KAGVTQTPRYLIKTRGQQVTLSCSPISGHRSVSWYQQTPGQGLQFLFEYFSETQRNKGNFPGRFSGRQFSNSRSEMNVSTLELGDSALYLCASSLEGSGYEQYFGPGTRLTVT.

CDR3: CASSTYYNEQFF. The DNA for the CDR3 is TGTGCCAGCAGCACATACTACAATGAGCAGTTCTTC. This sequence joins TRBV7-9 and TRBJ2-1; D unresolved. Germline V CDR1 and CDR2: SEHNR, FQNEAQ (reference sequence). CDR3 size: 12 residues. Trimming cost V 5 bases and J 3 bases, with 5 bases left between them.

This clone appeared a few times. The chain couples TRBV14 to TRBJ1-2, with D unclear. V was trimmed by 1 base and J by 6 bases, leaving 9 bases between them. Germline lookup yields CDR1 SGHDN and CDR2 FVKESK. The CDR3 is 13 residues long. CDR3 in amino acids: CASSQVRGNGYTF. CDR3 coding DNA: TGTGCCAGCAGCCAAGTCCGAGGGAATGGCTACACCTTC.

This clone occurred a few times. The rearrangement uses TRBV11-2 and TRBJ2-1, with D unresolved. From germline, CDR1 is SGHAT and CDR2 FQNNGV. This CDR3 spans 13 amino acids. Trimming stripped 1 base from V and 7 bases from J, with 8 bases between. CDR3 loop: CASSLALGNEQFF. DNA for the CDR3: TGTGCCAGCAGCTTAGCGCTAGGTAATGAGCAGTTCTTC.

CDR3 sequence (DNA): TGTGCCACCAGCAGAGACCCCACCACCGGGGAGCAGTTCTTC. It is translated as CATSRDPTTGEQFF. The chain employs TRBV15 and TRBJ2-1; the D is unclear. CDR1 is LNHNV and CDR2 is YYDKDF in the germline V gene (reference sequence). This CDR3 comprises 14 residues. Trimming cost V 0 bases and J 10 bases, with 13 bases left between them.

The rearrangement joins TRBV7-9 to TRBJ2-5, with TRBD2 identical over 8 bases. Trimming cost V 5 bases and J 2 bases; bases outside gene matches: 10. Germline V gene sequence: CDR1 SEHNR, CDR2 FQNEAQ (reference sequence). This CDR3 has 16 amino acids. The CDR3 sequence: CASSQGTGGGQETQYF. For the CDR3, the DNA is TGTGCCAGCAGCCAAGGGACGGGAGGGGGTCAAGAGACCCAGTACTTC.

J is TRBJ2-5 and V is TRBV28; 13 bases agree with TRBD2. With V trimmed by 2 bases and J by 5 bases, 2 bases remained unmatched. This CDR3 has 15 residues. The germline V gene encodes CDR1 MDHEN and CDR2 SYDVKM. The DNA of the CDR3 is TGTGCCAGCAGTTTAACTAGCGGGAGGGCGGAGACCCAGTACTTC. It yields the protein CASSLTSGRAETQYF.

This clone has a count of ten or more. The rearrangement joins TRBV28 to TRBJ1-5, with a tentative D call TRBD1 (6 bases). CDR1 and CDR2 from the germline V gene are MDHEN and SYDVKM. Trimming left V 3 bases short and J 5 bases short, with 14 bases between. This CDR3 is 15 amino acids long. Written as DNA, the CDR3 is TGTGCCAGCAGTTTGAAACAGGGAGGGCATCAGCCCCAGCATTTT. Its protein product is CASSLKQGGHQPQHF.

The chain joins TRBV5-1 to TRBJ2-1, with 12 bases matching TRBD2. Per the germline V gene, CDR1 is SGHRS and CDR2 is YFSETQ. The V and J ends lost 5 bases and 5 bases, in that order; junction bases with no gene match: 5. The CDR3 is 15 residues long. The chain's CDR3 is CASRWTSGNDNEQFF. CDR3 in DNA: TGCGCCAGCAGATGGACTAGCGGGAACGACAATGAGCAGTTCTTC.

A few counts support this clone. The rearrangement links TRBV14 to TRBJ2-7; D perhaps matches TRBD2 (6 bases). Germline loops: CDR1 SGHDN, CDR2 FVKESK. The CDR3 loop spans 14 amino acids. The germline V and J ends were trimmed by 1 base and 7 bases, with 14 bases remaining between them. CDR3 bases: TGTGCCAGCAGCCAAGGGCGGGACCTCGGGGAGCAGTACTTC. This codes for CASSQGRDLGEQYF.

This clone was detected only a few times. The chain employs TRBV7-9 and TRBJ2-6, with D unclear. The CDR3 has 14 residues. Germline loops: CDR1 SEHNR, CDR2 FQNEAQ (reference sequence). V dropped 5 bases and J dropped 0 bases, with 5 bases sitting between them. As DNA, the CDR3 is TGTGCCAGCAGCGGTCCCTCTGGGGCCAACGTCCTGACTTTC. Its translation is CASSGPSGANVLTF.

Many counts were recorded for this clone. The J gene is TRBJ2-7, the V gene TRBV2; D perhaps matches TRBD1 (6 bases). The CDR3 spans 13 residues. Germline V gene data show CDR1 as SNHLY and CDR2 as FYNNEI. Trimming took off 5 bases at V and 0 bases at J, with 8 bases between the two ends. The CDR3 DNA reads TGTGCCAGCAGTAACAGGGCCTCCTACGAGCAGTACTTC. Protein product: CASSNRASYEQYF.

CDR3 DNA sequence: TGCGCCAGCAGCCAAGATAGACTAGCGGGAGTGAGCGCAGATACGCAGTATTTT. Translation gives CASSQDRLAGVSADTQYF. The chain links TRBV4-3 to TRBJ2-3, with 12 nucleotides matching TRBD2. Germline V gene sequence: CDR1 LGHNA, CDR2 YSLEER. This CDR3 has 18 residues. V was clipped by 0 bases and J by 4 bases; unmatched bases: 8.

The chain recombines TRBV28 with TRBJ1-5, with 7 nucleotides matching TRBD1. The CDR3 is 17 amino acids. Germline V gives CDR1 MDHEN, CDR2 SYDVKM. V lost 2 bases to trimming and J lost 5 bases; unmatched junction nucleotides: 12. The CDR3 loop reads CASSLVGGGRAHQPQHF. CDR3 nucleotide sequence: TGTGCCAGCAGTTTAGTGGGAGGGGGCCGCGCCCATCAGCCCCAGCATTTT.

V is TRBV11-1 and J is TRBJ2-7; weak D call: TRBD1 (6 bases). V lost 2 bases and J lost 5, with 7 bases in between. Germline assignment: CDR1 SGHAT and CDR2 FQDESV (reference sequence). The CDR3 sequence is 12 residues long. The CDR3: CASSLNRDEQYF. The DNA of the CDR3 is TGTGCCAGCAGCTTAAACAGGGACGAGCAGTACTTC.

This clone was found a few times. CDR3 residues: CASSPPWGNEKLFF. The CDR3 DNA reads as TGTGCCAGCTCACCACCATGGGGGAATGAAAAACTGTTTTTT. This chain joins TRBV18 and TRBJ1-4; perhaps TRBD1 as D (5 bases). V was pared by 0 bases and J by 5 bases, with 7 bases between. The CDR3 spans 14 residues. The germline gives CDR1 KGHSH, CDR2 LQKENI. The variable domain in full, with the rest retrieved from reference TRBV18 and TRBJ1-4, is NAGVMQNPRHLVRRRGQEARLRCSPMKGHSHVYWYRQLPEEGLKFMVYLQKENIIDESGMPKERFSAEFPKEGPSILRIQQVVRGDSAAYFCASSPPWGNEKLFFGSGTQLSVL.

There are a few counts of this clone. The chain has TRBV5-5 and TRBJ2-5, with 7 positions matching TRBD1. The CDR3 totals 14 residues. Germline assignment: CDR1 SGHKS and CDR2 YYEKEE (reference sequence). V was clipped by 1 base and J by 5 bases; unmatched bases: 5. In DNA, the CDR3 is TGTGCCAGCAGCTTGCGCACAGGGGACGAGACCCAGTACTTC. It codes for CASSLRTGDETQYF.

The DNA for the CDR3 is TGTGCCAGCAGCCCATTGTTCACCGGGGAGCTGTTTTTT. Residues: CASSPLFTGELFF. This sequence joins TRBV11-3 and TRBJ2-2, with unresolved D. The CDR3 is made up of 13 amino acids. Germline CDR1 and CDR2: SGHNT and YENEEA. V lost 5 bases, J lost 4 bases, and 8 bases lay in between.

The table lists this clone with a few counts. CDR3 bases: TGCGCCAGCAGTCAAGACAGGGGGCGATGGACTGAAGCTTTCTTT. This gives the protein CASSQDRGRWTEAFF. The chain links TRBV23-1 to TRBJ1-1, with 10 nucleotides matching TRBD1. TRBV23-1 is reported as an ORF; its role is uncertain. The ends lost 2 bases at V and 5 bases at J; junction bases unmatched: 5. This CDR3 is built from 15 residues.

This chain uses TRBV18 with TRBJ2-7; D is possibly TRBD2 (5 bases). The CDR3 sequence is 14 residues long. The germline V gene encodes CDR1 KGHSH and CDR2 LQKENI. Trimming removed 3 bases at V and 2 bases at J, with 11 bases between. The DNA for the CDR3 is TGTGCCAGCTCACCGGAAGGGAGACCCTACGAGCAGTACTTC. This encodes CASSPEGRPYEQYF.